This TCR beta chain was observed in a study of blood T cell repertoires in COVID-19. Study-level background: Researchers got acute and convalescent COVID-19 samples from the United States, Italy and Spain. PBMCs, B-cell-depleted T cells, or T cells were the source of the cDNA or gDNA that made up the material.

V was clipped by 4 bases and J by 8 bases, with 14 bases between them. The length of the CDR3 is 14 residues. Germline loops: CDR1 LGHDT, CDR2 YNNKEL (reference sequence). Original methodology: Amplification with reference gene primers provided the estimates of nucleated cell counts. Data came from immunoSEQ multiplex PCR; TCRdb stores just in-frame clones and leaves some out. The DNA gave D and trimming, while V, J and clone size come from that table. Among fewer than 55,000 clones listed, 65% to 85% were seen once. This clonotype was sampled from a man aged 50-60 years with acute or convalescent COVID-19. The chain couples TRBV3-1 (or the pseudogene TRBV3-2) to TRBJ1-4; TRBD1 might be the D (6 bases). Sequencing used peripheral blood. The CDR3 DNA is TGTGCCAGCAGCCGCCTTCGGACAGCCGAAAAACTGTTTTTT. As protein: CASSRLRTAEKLFF.